This TCR beta chain appears in the sequencing data of a study of CD8 T cells in Susac syndrome. Germline V gene lookup returns CDR1 PRHDT and CDR2 FYEKMQ (reference sequence). The length of the CDR3 is 14 residues. With 5 bases removed from V and 3 bases from J, the gap between germline ends came to 13 bases. Reverse transcription of roughly 0.45 to 1 ug RNA was performed with random hexamers. A single record per CDR3 protein comes from TCRdb applying MiXCR to the immunoSEQ multiplex PCR reads. The sample has about 140,000 distinct CDR3 sequences; over 85% are singletons. Blood CD8+ and CD4+ T cells underwent high-throughput TCR beta sequencing. The TEMRA cells underwent FACS enrichment, while the CD8+ and CD4+ T cells underwent negative isolation.

The specimen was CD8+ T cells from PBMCs. The V and J genes are TRBV13 and TRBJ2-5; D ambiguous. This sequence was found in a human donor in good health. The CDR3 sequence: CASSPLAVKETQYF. As DNA, the CDR3 is TGTGCCAGCAGCCCTCTGGCTGTCAAAGAGACCCAGTACTTC.